This T cell receptor beta chain came from a study of Ad26.COV2.S vaccination and SARS-CoV-2 variants (TCRdb year 2021). Background for the entire study: Donors in the vaccine arm were drawn from COV1001, a multicentre, randomized, double-blind, placebo-controlled phase I-IIa trial testing Ad26.COV2.S in healthy adults. The TCR-sequenced set comprised around 32 samples: around 20 Ad26.COV2.S vaccine recipients, 5 placebo recipients and 8 SARS-CoV-2 convalescent individuals. Ad26.COV2.S was administered intramuscularly at a dose of 5x10^10 or 1x10^11 viral particles, either as one shot or as two shots given 56 days apart. TCRbeta repertoire sequencing served as the tool for gauging how specific and how broad the SARS-CoV-2-reactive T cell receptors were following Ad26.COV2.S vaccination. Trial participants were randomized into five groups of five: low-dose or high-dose Ad26.COV2.S given once or twice, or placebo on both occasions. Investigators remained blinded to trial group allocation during experiments and outcome assessment.

In regard to this clone: No antigen is known for it. No clone much larger than this one lies a single base away; base qualities are absent.

The immunoSEQ Assay was used to sequence TCRbeta CDR3 regions. After extraction, genomic DNA underwent amplification by bias-controlled multiplex PCR, followed by high-throughput sequencing. Turning to the authors' computational methods: To quantify the absolute abundance of each unique TCRbeta CDR3 region, sequences were collapsed and filtered. T cell fraction was estimated by normalization of TCRbeta template counts to usable DNA, with usable DNA being measured through amplification of reference genes present in all nucleated cells. Repertoire TCRs were annotated as SARS-CoV-2-specific by exact matching of V gene, CDR3 amino acid sequence and J gene to a known reactive TCR set. MIRA supplied the reference SARS-CoV-2 TCR set, which was filtered for enrichment in COVID-19-positive ImmuneCODE repertoires so that public or cross-reactive TCRs were removed. Drawing on the MIRA antigens, annotated TCRs were analysed further at the level of specific ORF or position within ORF. Depth was the summed frequency of annotated unique rearrangements, while breadth was defined as annotated unique rearrangements over total unique productive rearrangements. Group comparisons of TCR breadth used two-sided Wilcoxon rank-sum tests. In TCRdb, the immuneACCESS table is reduced to in-frame sequences with V and J assigned. These tables do not hold every clone; where another copy was compared, an unresolved V gene accounts for under half, and the others remain unexplained. D and trimming come from the DNA, and the V and J calls and clone size come from that table. This sample gives 350,000 to 600,000 clones in total; approximately 90% of them show up just once. The top ten constitute around 1.8% of the sample.

General conclusions and limits of the study: It was noted by the authors that total T cell responses may have been underestimated by the TCR breadth and depth analyses. Vaccine and placebo recipients had similar non-spike TCR breadth, a finding consistent with the vaccine containing only spike. Ad26.COV2.S recipients had higher spike-specific TCR breadth than placebo recipients (P = 0.0014). After vaccination, spike-specific CD8+ and CD4+ T cell responses were reported to show substantial breadth. The study was not powered for comparison of responses between vaccine doses or regimens.

This specimen's treatment or condition label, interpreted: roughly 20 received Ad26.COV2.S at low or high dose, single or two shots; a few received placebo; per-sample allocation not given. Repertoires of vaccine and placebo recipients were sequenced from samples taken on day 63 after the first injection. Cohort 1b enrolled 20 to 30 adults aged 18-55 years at a single site in Boston, USA, between 29 July and 7 August 2020. Ad26.COV2.S consisted of a replication-incompetent adenovirus type 26 vector by which a prefusion-stabilized SARS-CoV-2 spike protein from the original Wuhan strain was expressed. The clonotype was recovered from a person between 18 and 65 years old who received the Ad26.COV2.S COVID-19 vaccine or a placebo. The input for sequencing was peripheral blood, taken in a trial of Ad26.COV2.S vaccine versus placebo.

The CDR3 in this case is CAISESLGGNYGYTF. The sequenced DNA: TGTGCCATCAGTGAGTCGTTGGGGGGGAACTATGGCTACACCTTC. The chain is made from TRBV10-3 and TRBJ1-2; the D gene is perhaps TRBD1, from 5 matching bases. V drops 0 bases and J drops 2 bases, leaving 10 bases in between. The CDR3 goes from the cysteine to the phenylalanine over 15 residues. CDR3 DNA only is kept here, 45 bases in frame from base 1. CDR1 and CDR2 are drawn from the germline V gene: ENHRY, SYGVKD.